The subject of this entry is one T cell receptor beta chain. The antigen remains undetermined. Using immunoSEQ multiplex PCR, the repertoire was profiled, and TCRdb retains in-frame clones only, with some absent. The table records 200,000 or so clones, roughly 80% of them present only once. These data are taken from a study of cytomegalovirus exposure and HLA in healthy donors. Whole-study findings and limits: Specificity for CMV antigens was confirmed in vitro for a few of the CMV-associated chains.

V lost 5 bases and J lost 2, with 16 bases in between. CDR1 is SGHVS, CDR2 FQNEAQ, per germline. The CDR3 length is 16 residues. The chain uses TRBV7-8 and TRBJ2-1; D is perhaps TRBD2 (7 bases). Sequencing used PBMCs. This sequence was found in a man between 18 and 35 years old in good health and CMV-seropositive. In nucleotides, the CDR3 is TGTGCCAGCAGCCCGAGGGGGGGCGACGCCTACAATGAGCAGTTCTTC. It encodes CASSPRGGDAYNEQFF.